This T cell receptor (beta chain) is drawn from a study of T-cell memory formation after mild COVID-19 (dated by TCRdb to 2020 to 2022). Broadly, across the study: TCR sequence clusters from the two donors were found to be largely donor specific. Two young, previously healthy adult volunteers, one female and one male, were included in the cohort. Longitudinal TCRalpha and TCRbeta repertoire sequencing tracked T-cell clones expanding and contracting after mild COVID-19 in two donors. Overall results and qualifications from the work: SARS-CoV-2 specificity of the second-wave clones peaking on day 37 was not confirmed. Some responding clones were detected in pre-infection memory, which suggested that pre-existing cross-reactive memory T cells had joined the SARS-CoV-2 response. Only a couple of mild cases were covered by the study, and larger cohorts that include severe cases with pre-infection samples were considered necessary. Balanced CD4/CD8 phenotypes were observed for clones contracting from day 15 to 85, whereas a bias towards CD4+ was observed for a second wave of clones expanding from day 15 to 37. Contracting CD4+ clones appeared mostly in the CM and EM memory subsets, whereas CD8+ clones were enriched in EMRA.

V lost 2 bases and J lost 0 bases; the stretch between them is 11 bases long. The CDR3 numbers 17 residues from cysteine through phenylalanine. Of all the DNA, just the CDR3 is kept, 51 bases in frame from base 1. Via the germline V gene, CDR1 is MNHEY and CDR2 SVGEGT. TCRdb lists the instrument as Illumina NovaSeq 6000. TCRalpha and TCRbeta cDNA libraries were constructed by 5'RACE with constant-segment primers, with sample barcodes and unique molecular identifiers being introduced. RNA was extracted from every sample with Trizol reagent. Libraries were amplified in two PCR steps, with a second sample barcode and Illumina TruSeq adapters added in the second step. Libraries were sequenced on an Illumina NovaSeq with 2 x 150 bp paired-end reads. From the authors' description of their analysis: Demultiplexing of reads and collapsing into UMI-guided consensus sequences were performed with migec v1.2.7. Using mixcr v2.1.11, the UMI consensuses were aligned to TRA and TRB V and J templates and assembled into clonotypes. A clonotype was counted as expanded or contracted only if both edgeR and NoisET called the change significant, with noise models trained on biological replicates. For edgeR calls, the thresholds were a false discovery rate-adjusted p below 0.01 and a log2 fold-change of 1. As an exploratory analysis of dynamics, max-normalized trajectories of the 1000 most abundant clonotypes were examined by PCA with hierarchical clustering. Separately sequenced CD4+ and CD8+ repertoires were used to assign a CD4 or CD8 phenotype to each responding clone. TCRdb reran the public reads through fastp at Q25 and MiXCR, keeping productive beta chains. Identical CDR3 proteins give one entry, which carries the most common genes and DNA. TCRdb, not the authors, supplied the V and J calls. The sample table shows roughly 510,000 distinct CDR3 sequences, and 17% are seen once. In total, the top ten clones hold around 7.8% of the sample.

Ficoll-Paque density gradient centrifugation was the method used to isolate PBMCs. At least ten counts were recorded for this clonotype. This clone's antigen is unknown. It has no much larger one-base neighbor in the sample; base qualities were not kept. Recombination connected TRBV6-2 or TRBV6-3 to TRBJ2-6; TRBD2 might be the D gene, on 6 matching bases. The source material was PBMCs or a T cell subset sorted from them (not recorded which). This clonotype originated in an adult woman who had mild COVID-19 (a few samples of this study predate the infection). The sample titles of this study are shuffled in the database, so cell type and time point are left out; the donor was told from shared clones. The CDR3 amino acid sequence is: CASSYGGSASGANVLTF. The nucleotides read TGTGCCAGCAGTTACGGAGGGAGTGCCTCTGGGGCCAACGTCCTGACTTTC.